These 30 T cell receptor beta chains came from one sample sequenced in a study of cytomegalovirus exposure and HLA in healthy donors. The primer mix had 60 Vbeta and 13 Jbeta primers. Some clones are missing from TCRdb's copy, which holds only in-frame ones; the method was immunoSEQ multiplex PCR. The table lists roughly 100,000 clones, 69% of them singletons, with 3.2% in the top ten. The sample was PBMCs. The receptors derive from a man in his thirties or forties in good health and CMV-seronegative.

In this sample, this clone turned up a few times. The J gene is TRBJ1-1, the V gene TRBV10-1; D not resolved. V lost 6 bases to trimming and J lost 5 bases, with 19 bases between them. The CDR3 length is 15 residues. In germline, CDR1 is WNHNN, CDR2 SYGVQD (reference sequence). The CDR3 sequence: CASRTPPQRKTEAFF. CDR3 nucleotide sequence: TGCGCCAGCAGGACCCCCCCCCAGAGGAAGACTGAAGCTTTCTTT.

This clone has more than one count but fewer than ten. This chain joins TRBV25-1 and TRBJ2-3; TRBD1 matches at 7 bases. Germline V lookup: CDR1 MGHDK, CDR2 SYGVNS. V was clipped by 1 base and J by 6 bases; unmatched bases: 4. The CDR3 totals 14 residues. Here the CDR3 reads CASSEWDSSDTQYF. CDR3 bases: TGTGCCAGCAGTGAATGGGACAGCTCCGATACGCAGTATTTT.

The chain joins TRBV4-1 to TRBJ2-7; tentatively, D is TRBD1 (6 bases). V shed 4 bases and J shed 9 bases, with 16 bases lying between them. CDR1 is MGHRA and CDR2 is YSYEKL in the germline V gene. This CDR3 is 13 amino acids long. CDR3 loop: CASSPKGGGGQYF. The CDR3 nucleotides are TGCGCCAGCAGCCCGAAGGGTGGGGGCGGGCAGTACTTC.

This clone was detected once. The V gene is TRBV29-1, the J gene TRBJ2-1, with D possibly being TRBD1 (6 bases). Trimming shortened V by 7 bases and J by 8 bases, and 18 bases separated the two germline ends. Per the germline V gene, CDR1 is SQVTM and CDR2 is ANQGSEA. The length of the CDR3 is 13 residues. The CDR3 loop is CSGGLYGGDEQFF. The DNA of the CDR3 is TGCAGCGGGGGCTTGTATGGGGGCGATGAGCAGTTCTTC.

This clone was detected once. The chain has TRBV27 and TRBJ2-1; 9 bases match TRBD2. The CDR3 covers 16 residues. Germline-derived CDR1 and CDR2 are MNHEY and SMNVEV (reference sequence). The trim removed 5 bases at V and 5 bases at J, leaving 10 bases unmatched. The CDR3 sequence is CASSPTPAGGNNEQFF. The DNA of the CDR3 is TGTGCCAGCAGTCCAACCCCGGCGGGAGGGAACAATGAGCAGTTCTTC.

V and J are TRBV28 and TRBJ2-6; TRBD2 might be the D (5 bases). The V gene lost 7 bases and the J gene lost 0 bases, with 13 bases spanning the gap. Germline values: CDR1 MDHEN, CDR2 SYDVKM. This CDR3 has 16 residues. The CDR3 reads CASTVGDLSGANVLTF. CDR3 bases: TGTGCCAGCACGGTCGGGGATCTCTCTGGGGCCAACGTCCTGACTTTC.

This rearrangement joins TRBV9 to TRBJ2-7; TRBD2 matches at 7 bases. V was pared by 0 bases and J by 3 bases, with 3 bases of the junction left unmatched. This CDR3 has 14 amino acids. Germline lookup yields CDR1 SGDLS and CDR2 YYNGEE. For the CDR3, the DNA is TGTGCCAGCAGCGTAGCATTAGCGGGCTACGAGCAGTACTTC. Protein sequence: CASSVALAGYEQYF.

The CDR3 coding sequence is TGTGCTAGTGCCTCCCCGAGGGGGATCTCCTACGAGCAGTACTTC. Encoded protein: CASASPRGISYEQYF. The V call is TRBV12-5, the J call TRBJ2-7; possibly TRBD1 for D (6 bases). CDR1 LGHNT and CDR2 FRNRAP come from the germline V gene. V lost 7 bases to trimming and J lost 0 bases, with 16 bases between them. CDR3 length: 15 amino acids.

The J gene is TRBJ2-1, the V gene TRBV27; 7 bases agree with TRBD2. Germline CDR1 MNHEY, CDR2 SMNVEV (reference sequence). The trim removed 4 bases at V and 4 bases at J, leaving 7 bases unmatched. The CDR3 extends over 15 amino acids. The DNA of the CDR3 is TGTGCCAGCAGTTCAAGCGGGAAGGGGTACAATGAGCAGTTCTTC. As protein: CASSSSGKGYNEQFF.

This rearrangement joins TRBV5-1 to TRBJ2-7, with a tentative D call TRBD1 (6 bases). CDR1 and CDR2 (germline): SGHRS, YFSETQ. V lost 4 bases to trimming and J lost 3 bases, with 14 bases between them. The CDR3 sequence is 14 residues long. The CDR3 spells CASSTPNRVYEQYF. DNA for the CDR3: TGCGCCAGCAGCACTCCGAACAGGGTCTACGAGCAGTACTTC.

This chain joins TRBV2 and TRBJ2-5; 8 nucleotides agree with TRBD2. The DNA end is more similar to TRBJ2-7, so the J call may be wrong. The CDR3 extends over 16 amino acids. From germline, CDR1 is SNHLY and CDR2 FYNNEI. The CDR3 spells CASSHLTAGGSGEQYF. In nucleotides, the CDR3 is TGTGCCAGCTCCCATCTAACGGCGGGAGGAAGTGGCGAGCAGTACTTC.

The V and J genes are TRBV29-1 and TRBJ2-4; 9 bases map to TRBD1. This CDR3 is built from 13 residues. The V segment lost 7 bases and the J segment 8 bases; nucleotides outside the gene matches: 9. Germline V CDR1 and CDR2: SQVTM, ANQGSEA. The CDR3 region has the DNA TGCAGCGCTACAGGGGGCGATTGGTACATTCAGTACTTC. It yields the protein CSATGGDWYIQYF.

The chain couples TRBV6-5 to TRBJ1-1; 8 positions agree with TRBD1. This CDR3 has 16 residues. The junction had 5 bases not matched to a gene; V was cut back by 1 base and J by 1 base. Germline CDR1 MNHEY, CDR2 SVGAGI. CDR3 DNA sequence: TGTGCCAGCAGTTACTTTCCCGGACAGGGGAACACTGAAGCTTTCTTT. Translation: CASSYFPGQGNTEAFF.

The rearrangement joins TRBV19 to TRBJ1-1, with TRBD1 matching over 7 bases. After removal of 5 bases from V and 4 bases from J, the junction contained 7 bases not matched to a gene. In germline, CDR1 is LNHDA, CDR2 SQIVND (reference sequence). The CDR3 is 14 amino acids. CDR3 nucleotide sequence: TGTGCCAGTAGTCTCAAGACAGGGTCCACTGAAGCTTTCTTT. Protein: CASSLKTGSTEAFF.

The chain recombines TRBV5-1 with TRBJ2-3, with TRBD2 matching 12 bases. The CDR3 length is 15 residues. Per germline, CDR1 SGHRS and CDR2 YFSETQ. J gave up 2 bases and V 7 bases, and 5 bases lay outside the gene matches. CDR3 bases: TGCGCCAGCGGAGGACTAGCGGGGCTCACAGATACGCAGTATTTT. Its translation is CASGGLAGLTDTQYF. The full variable domain, rest sourced from reference TRBV5-1 and TRBJ2-3, is KAGVTQTPRYLIKTRGQQVTLSCSPISGHRSVSWYQQTPGQGLQFLFEYFSETQRNKGNFPGRFSGRQFSNSRSEMNVSTLELGDSALYLCASGGLAGLTDTQYFGPGTRLTVL.

The V gene is TRBV28, the J gene TRBJ2-1, with 10 bases matching TRBD1. CDR3 length equals 16 residues. Germline V gene lookup returns CDR1 MDHEN and CDR2 SYDVKM. V was pared by 5 bases and J by 5 bases, with 9 bases of the junction left unmatched. The CDR3 here is CASSPSGTGEHNEQFF. As DNA, the CDR3 is TGTGCCAGCAGTCCCTCCGGGACAGGGGAACACAATGAGCAGTTCTTC.

The J gene is TRBJ2-3, the V gene TRBV7-9; TRBD1 is a possible D gene (5 bases). Between the trimmed V and J ends, which lost 1 base and 4 bases, there was a span of 18 bases. There are 17 residues in the CDR3. Germline V gene sequence: CDR1 SEHNR, CDR2 FQNEAQ (reference sequence). The CDR3 reads CASSLGGGRVGSDTQYF. The CDR3 nucleotides are TGTGCCAGCAGCTTAGGGGGCGGCAGGGTTGGTTCAGATACGCAGTATTTT.

The genes are TRBV28 and TRBJ1-2, with 8 bases matching TRBD1. The germline gives CDR1 MDHEN, CDR2 SYDVKM. CDR3 length: 16 amino acids. Germline trimming cut 5 bases from V and 5 bases from J; bases unmatched to any gene: 13. For the CDR3, the DNA is TGTGCCAGCAGTCTGACAGGGGCCCCTGCATTTTATGGCTACACCTTC. This sequence encodes CASSLTGAPAFYGYTF.

The chain combines TRBV5-4 with TRBJ1-1; the match to TRBD1 covers 10 bases. This CDR3 has 14 amino acids. V shed 0 bases, J shed 14 bases, and the junction held 10 bases outside the gene matches. Germline lookup yields CDR1 SGHNT and CDR2 YYREEE (reference sequence). CDR3 DNA: TGTGCCAGCAGCTTGGATAGTGGGTCGGGACAGGGGTTCTTT. Amino acid sequence: CASSLDSGSGQGFF.

The chain recombines TRBV29-1 with TRBJ2-7, with 8 bases matching TRBD1. V was pared by 6 bases and J by 4 bases, with 5 bases of the junction left unmatched. This CDR3 contains 12 residues. CDR1 is SQVTM and CDR2 is ANQGSEA in the germline V gene. The CDR3: CSVGTGLYEQYF. In DNA, the CDR3 is TGCAGCGTCGGGACAGGTTTATACGAGCAGTACTTC.

The chain couples TRBV5-1 to TRBJ2-1; 8 nucleotides agree with TRBD2. There are 15 residues in the CDR3. With V trimmed by 4 bases and J by 6 bases, 9 bases remained unmatched. Germline CDR1 reads SGHRS; CDR2 reads YFSETQ. CDR3 region: CASSRAGAYGNEQFF. CDR3 in DNA: TGCGCCAGCAGCAGAGCGGGAGCTTACGGCAATGAGCAGTTCTTC.

This clone was seen a few times. This sequence joins TRBV27 and TRBJ2-1; the match to TRBD1 covers 8 bases. The CDR3 contains 17 residues. J was trimmed by 3 bases and V by 4 bases; bases with no gene match: 11. CDR1 is MNHEY, CDR2 SMNVEV, per germline (reference sequence). The CDR3 is CASSSVQGARNYNEQFF. CDR3 nucleotides: TGTGCCAGCAGTTCGGTCCAGGGGGCAAGGAACTACAATGAGCAGTTCTTC.

The rearrangement uses TRBV7-9 and TRBJ2-1; 7 bases fit TRBD1. This CDR3 has 14 residues. Germline CDR1 reads SEHNR; CDR2 reads FQNEAQ (reference sequence). Trimming cost V 4 bases and J 7 bases; bases outside gene matches: 7. CDR3 bases: TGTGCCAGCAGCTACAGGGGAGAGGAGAATGAGCAGTTCTTC. It encodes CASSYRGEENEQFF. The complete variable domain, with remaining parts taken from reference TRBV7-9 and TRBJ2-1, reads DTGVSQNPRHKITKRGQNVTFRCDPISEHNRLYWYRQTLGQGPEFLTYFQNEAQLEKSRLLSDRFSAERPKGSFSTLEIQRTEQGDSAMYLCASSYRGEENEQFFGPGTRLTVL.

The chain joins TRBV7-2 to TRBJ2-2; the D gene is possibly TRBD1 (5 bases). This CDR3 is 14 amino acids long. Germline V CDR1 and CDR2: SGHTA, FQGNSA. Trimming shortened V by 4 bases and J by 4 bases, and 10 bases separated the two germline ends. CDR3 region: CASSYVQATGELFF. CDR3 bases: TGTGCCAGCAGCTACGTACAGGCCACCGGGGAGCTGTTTTTT.

The count of this clone is one. The rearrangement links TRBV7-9 to TRBJ1-2, with 7 bases that match TRBD1. Germline V lookup: CDR1 SEHNR, CDR2 FQNEAQ (reference sequence). CDR3 size: 12 residues. The V gene end was trimmed by 8 bases and the J gene end by 3 bases; junction bases not matched to a gene: 3. The CDR3 coding sequence is TGTGCCAGCTCAGGACAGGACTATGGCTACACCTTC. It is translated as CASSGQDYGYTF.

The chain has TRBV5-6 and TRBJ2-1; 13 nucleotides line up with TRBD2. Losses at the gene ends were 4 bases for V and 4 bases for J; bases not matched to a gene: 2. The germline V gene has CDR1 SGHDT and CDR2 YYEEEE. The CDR3 length is 15 residues. CDR3 in DNA: TGTGCCAGCAGCAAGACTAGCGGGAGGTACAATGAGCAGTTCTTC. Translation: CASSKTSGRYNEQFF.

This chain uses TRBV28 with TRBJ1-1; 7 bases agree with TRBD1. V dropped 4 bases and J dropped 6; count of bases not matched to a gene: 8. This CDR3 comprises 14 residues. Germline V gene sequence: CDR1 MDHEN, CDR2 SYDVKM. CDR3 protein: CASSSTGYQPEAFF. Here the CDR3 DNA reads TGTGCCAGCAGTTCGACAGGGTATCAGCCTGAAGCTTTCTTT.

The J gene is TRBJ2-3, the V gene TRBV15; possibly TRBD2 for D (6 bases). Trimming shortened V by 3 bases and J by 0 bases, and 16 bases separated the two germline ends. The CDR3 sequence is 17 residues long. The germline gives CDR1 LNHNV, CDR2 YYDKDF (reference sequence). CDR3 in amino acids: CATSRGGTAFSTDTQYF. The CDR3 DNA sequence: TGTGCCACCAGCAGGGGGGGAACAGCCTTCAGCACAGATACGCAGTATTTT.

The chain uses TRBV7-2 and TRBJ2-6, with 7 bases aligning to TRBD1. The CDR3 contains 16 residues. CDR1 is SGHTA, CDR2 FQGNSA, per germline. J was trimmed by 2 bases and V by 1 base; bases with no gene match: 2. As DNA, the CDR3 is TGTGCCAGCAGCTTAGTAGGGACAGCTGGGGCCAACGTCCTGACTTTC. Translated, it gives CASSLVGTAGANVLTF.

This chain connects TRBV6-5 to TRBJ2-2, with D unresolved. V lost 2 bases and J 4 bases, leaving 5 bases between the germline ends. The CDR3 is made up of 13 amino acids. Germline CDR1 is MNHEY and CDR2 is SVGAGI. This chain's CDR3 is CASSYRLTGELFF. The CDR3 coding sequence is TGTGCCAGCAGTTACCGTCTCACCGGGGAGCTGTTTTTT.